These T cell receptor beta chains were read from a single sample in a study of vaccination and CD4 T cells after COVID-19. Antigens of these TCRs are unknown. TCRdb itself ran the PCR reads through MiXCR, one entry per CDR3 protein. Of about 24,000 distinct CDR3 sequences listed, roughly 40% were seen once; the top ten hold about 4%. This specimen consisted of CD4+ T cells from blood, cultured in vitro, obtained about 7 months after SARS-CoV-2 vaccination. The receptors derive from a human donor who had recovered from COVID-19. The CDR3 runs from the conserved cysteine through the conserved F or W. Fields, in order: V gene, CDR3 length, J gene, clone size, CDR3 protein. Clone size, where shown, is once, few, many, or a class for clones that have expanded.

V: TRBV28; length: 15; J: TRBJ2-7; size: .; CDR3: CASSTPAGGSGEQYF
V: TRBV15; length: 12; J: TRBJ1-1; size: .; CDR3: CATSRRGTEAFF
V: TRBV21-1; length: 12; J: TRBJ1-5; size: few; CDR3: CASSDRDQPQHF
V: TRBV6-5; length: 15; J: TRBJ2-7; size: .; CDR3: CASSSWTGGVHEQYF
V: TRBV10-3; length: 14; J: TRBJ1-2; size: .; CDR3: CAISDGKTNYGYTF
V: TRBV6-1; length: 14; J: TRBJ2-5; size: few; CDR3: CASSPGQGSETQYF
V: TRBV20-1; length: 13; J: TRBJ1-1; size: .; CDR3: CSAPSGGWTEAFF
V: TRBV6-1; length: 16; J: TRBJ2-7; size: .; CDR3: CASSAVGLRGSKVQYF
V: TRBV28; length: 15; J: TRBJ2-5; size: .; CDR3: CASSPRRLAGRTQYF
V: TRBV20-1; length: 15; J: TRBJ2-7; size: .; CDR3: CSARDTSGSPGEQYF
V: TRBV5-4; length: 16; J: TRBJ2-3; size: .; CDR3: CASSAGTSGLADTQYF
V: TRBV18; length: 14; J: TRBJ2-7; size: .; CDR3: CASSPPDRGYEQYF
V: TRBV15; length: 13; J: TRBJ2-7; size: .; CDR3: CATSRDHSYEQYF
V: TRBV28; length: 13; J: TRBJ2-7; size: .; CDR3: CASSLIPVYEQYF
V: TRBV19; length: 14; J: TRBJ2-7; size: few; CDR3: CASSTGGGIYEQYF